This TCR beta chain is drawn from a study of blood T cell repertoires in COVID-19. Background on the study: Donors in the United States, Italy and Spain gave samples during acute or convalescent COVID-19. Sources were T cells, B-cell-depleted T cells, or PBMCs; the material itself was cDNA or gDNA.

Patients of the Seattle cohort, enrolled during active infection, were followed longitudinally. This clone has only one observation. The V and J ends lost 0 bases and 4 bases respectively, with 18 bases between them. CDR1 is SGHKS, CDR2 YYEKEE, per germline (reference sequence). The CDR3 loop spans 17 amino acids. As handled by the study authors: The assay estimated nucleated cells by amplifying reference gene primers. Generated by immunoSEQ multiplex PCR, the TCRdb table keeps only in-frame clones and is missing some. The V and J calls and clone size are taken from that table; D and trimming were inferred from the DNA. The data show about 350,000 clones, about 90% seen once.

The rearrangement uses TRBV5-5 and TRBJ2-3; D is perhaps TRBD2 (6 bases). This sequence was found in a woman in her fifties or sixties with COVID-19, enrolled during active disease. The material sequenced was peripheral blood. The CDR3 DNA follows: TGTGCCAGCAGCTTGGCCGAAGGAGGGAGGTATCCAGATACGCAGTATTTT. Amino acids: CASSLAEGGRYPDTQYF.